This T cell receptor (beta chain) came from a study of CD8 T cells in Susac syndrome. The T cells that were sequenced for TCR beta were CD8+ and CD4+ cells from blood. The CD8+ and CD4+ T cells were isolated magnetically using a negative isolation approach, whereas the TEMRA cells were enriched by FACS. Germline V gene data show CDR1 as GTSNPN and CDR2 as SVGIG (reference sequence). The CDR3 length is 17 residues. V was pared by 0 bases and J by 4 bases, with 7 bases of the junction left unmatched. RNA was extracted with the RNeasy kit, and a quantity of 0.5 to 1 ug was reverse transcribed using random hexamers. An immunoSEQ multiplex PCR generated amplified TCR beta CDR3 products spanning 54 Vbeta and 13 Jbeta. A single record per CDR3 protein comes from TCRdb applying MiXCR to the immunoSEQ multiplex PCR reads. The sample yields a few hundred thousand distinct CDR3 sequences, approximately 89% seen once.

This sequence originates from a human donor with multiple sclerosis. Sequenced material: CD8+ T cells from PBMCs. The chain employs TRBV30 and TRBJ2-2; 11 bases align to TRBD2. CDR3 sequence (DNA): TGTGCCTGGAGTGTACCCTGGCTAGCGGGGGGCACCGGGGAGCTGTTTTTT. Translated: CAWSVPWLAGGTGELFF.